This T cell receptor beta chain was captured by sequencing in a study of blood T cell repertoires in COVID-19. In the authors' methods: Quantification of nucleated cells was approximated via reference gene primer amplification. The repertoire was sequenced with immunoSEQ multiplex PCR; TCRdb's copy has only in-frame clones and lacks some. V and J calls and clone size come straight from that table; D and trimming were deduced from the DNA. This repertoire shows about 360,000 clones, 80% to 90% found once; its top ten account for approximately 1.3%. Membership in each cohort depended on participant-reported clinical history. This CDR3 has 16 residues. CDR1 and CDR2 from the germline V gene are MGHRA and YSYEKL. V gave up 0 bases and J gave up 4 bases; unmatched junction bases: 8.

Sequences were obtained from PBMCs or T cells enriched from blood (not recorded which). This TCR came from a man aged 30 to 45 who had recovered from COVID-19. The V gene is TRBV4-1, the J gene TRBJ1-2; TRBD1 matches 7 bases. CDR3 amino acids: CASSQDFRGTGYGYTF. CDR3 nucleotides: TGCGCCAGCAGCCAAGATTTCAGGGGGACGGGCTATGGCTACACCTTC.